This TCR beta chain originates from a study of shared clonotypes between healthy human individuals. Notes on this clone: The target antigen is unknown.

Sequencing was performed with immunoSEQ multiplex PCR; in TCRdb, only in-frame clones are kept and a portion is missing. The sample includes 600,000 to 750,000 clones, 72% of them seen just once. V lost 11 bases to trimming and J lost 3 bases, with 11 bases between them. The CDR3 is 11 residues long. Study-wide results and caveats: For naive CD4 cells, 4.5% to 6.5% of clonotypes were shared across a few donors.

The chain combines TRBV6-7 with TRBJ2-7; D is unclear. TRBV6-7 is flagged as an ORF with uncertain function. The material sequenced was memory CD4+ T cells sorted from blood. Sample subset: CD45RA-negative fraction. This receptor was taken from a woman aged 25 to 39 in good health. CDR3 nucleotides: TGTGCCCCCATTCAGAGCTACGAGCAGTACTTC. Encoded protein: CAPIQSYEQYF.